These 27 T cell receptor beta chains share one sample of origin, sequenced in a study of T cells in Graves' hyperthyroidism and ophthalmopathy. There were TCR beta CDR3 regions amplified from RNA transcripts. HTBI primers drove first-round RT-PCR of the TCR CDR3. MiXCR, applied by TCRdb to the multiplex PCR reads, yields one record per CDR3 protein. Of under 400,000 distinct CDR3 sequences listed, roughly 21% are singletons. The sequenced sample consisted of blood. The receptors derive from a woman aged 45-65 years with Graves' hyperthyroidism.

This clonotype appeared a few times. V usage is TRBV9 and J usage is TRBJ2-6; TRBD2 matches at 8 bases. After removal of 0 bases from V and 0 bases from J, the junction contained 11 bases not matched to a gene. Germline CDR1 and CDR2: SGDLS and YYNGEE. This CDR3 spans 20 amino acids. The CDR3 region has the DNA TGTGCCAGCAGCGTAGCTCCCGCGGGAGGTCCCGTCTCTGGGGCCAACGTCCTGACTTTC. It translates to CASSVAPAGGPVSGANVLTF.

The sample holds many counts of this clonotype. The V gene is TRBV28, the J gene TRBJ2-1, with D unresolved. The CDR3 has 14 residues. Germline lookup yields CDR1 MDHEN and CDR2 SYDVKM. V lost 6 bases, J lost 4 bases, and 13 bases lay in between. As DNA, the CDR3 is TGTGCCAGCAGAGCGCAAAGTGATTACAATGAGCAGTTCTTC. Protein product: CASRAQSDYNEQFF.

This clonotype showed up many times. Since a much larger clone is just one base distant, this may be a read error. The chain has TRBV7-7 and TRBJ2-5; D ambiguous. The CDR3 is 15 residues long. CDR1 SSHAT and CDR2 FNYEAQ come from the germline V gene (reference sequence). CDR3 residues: CASSLSRLPQETQYF. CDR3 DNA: TGTGCTAGCAGCTTAAGTCGATTACCTCAAGAGACCCAGTACTTC. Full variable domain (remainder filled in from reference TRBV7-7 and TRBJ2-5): GAGVSQSPRYKVTKRGQDVTLRCDPISSHATLYWYQQALGQGPEFLTYFNYEAQPDKSGLPSDRFSAERPEGSISTLTIQRTEQRDSAMYRCASSLSRLPQETQYFGPGTRLLVL.

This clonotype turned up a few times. This chain's CDR3 is CASSFLTDTEAFF. The CDR3 DNA is TGTGCCAGCAGCTTCCTGACGGACACTGAAGCTTTCTTT. This chain uses TRBV7-6 with TRBJ1-1, with D unresolved. V was clipped by 3 bases and J by 3 bases, with 8 bases between them. This CDR3 spans 13 amino acids. Germline V CDR1 and CDR2: SGHVS, FNYEAQ. The variable domain in full, with the rest retrieved from reference TRBV7-6 and TRBJ1-1, is GAGVSQSPRYKVTKRGQDVALRCDPISGHVSLYWYRQALGQGPEFLTYFNYEAQQDKSGLPNDRFSAERPEGSISTLTIQRTEQRDSAMYRCASSFLTDTEAFFGQGTRLTVV.

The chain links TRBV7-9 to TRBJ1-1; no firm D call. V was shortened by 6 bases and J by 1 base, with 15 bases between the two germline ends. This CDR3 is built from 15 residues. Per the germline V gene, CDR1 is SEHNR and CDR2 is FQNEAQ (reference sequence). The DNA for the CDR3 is TGTGCCAGCAGTAGAAGCCAGGACTGGAACACTGAAGCTTTCTTT. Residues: CASSRSQDWNTEAFF.

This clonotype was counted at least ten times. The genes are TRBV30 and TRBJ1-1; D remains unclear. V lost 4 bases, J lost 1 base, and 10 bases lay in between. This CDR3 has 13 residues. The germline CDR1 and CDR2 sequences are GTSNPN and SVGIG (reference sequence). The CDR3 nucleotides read TGTGCCTGGACAGCCATGACGAACACTGAAGCTTTCTTT. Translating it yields CAWTAMTNTEAFF.

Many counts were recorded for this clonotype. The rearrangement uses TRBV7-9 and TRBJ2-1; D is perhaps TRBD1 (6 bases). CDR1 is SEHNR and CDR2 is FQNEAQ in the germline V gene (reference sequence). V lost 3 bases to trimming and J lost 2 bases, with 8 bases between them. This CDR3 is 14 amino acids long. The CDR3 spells CASSLGTPYNEQFF. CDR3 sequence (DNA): TGTGCCAGCAGCTTGGGGACACCCTACAATGAGCAGTTCTTC.

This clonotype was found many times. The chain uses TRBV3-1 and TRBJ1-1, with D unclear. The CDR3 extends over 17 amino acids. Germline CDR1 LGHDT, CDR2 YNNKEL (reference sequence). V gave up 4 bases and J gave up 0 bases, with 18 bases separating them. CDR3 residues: CASSRSPLHPLNTEAFF. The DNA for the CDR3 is TGTGCCAGCAGCCGTTCACCCCTCCATCCACTGAACACTGAAGCTTTCTTT.

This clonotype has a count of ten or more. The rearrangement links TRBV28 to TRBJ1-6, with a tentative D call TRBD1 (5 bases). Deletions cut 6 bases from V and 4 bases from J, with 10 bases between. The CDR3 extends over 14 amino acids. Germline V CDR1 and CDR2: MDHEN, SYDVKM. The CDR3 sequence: CASSPGGYNSPLHF. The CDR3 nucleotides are TGTGCCAGCAGCCCCGGGGGATATAATTCACCCCTCCACTTT. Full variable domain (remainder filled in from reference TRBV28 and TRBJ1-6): DVKVTQSSRYLVKRTGEKVFLECVQDMDHENMFWYRQDPGLGLRLIYFSYDVKMKEKGDIPEGYSVSREKKERFSLILESASTNQTSMYLCASSPGGYNSPLHFGNGTRLTVT.

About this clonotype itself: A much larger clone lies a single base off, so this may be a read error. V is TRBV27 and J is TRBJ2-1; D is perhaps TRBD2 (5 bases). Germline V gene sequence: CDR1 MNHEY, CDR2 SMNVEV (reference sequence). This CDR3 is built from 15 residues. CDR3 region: CASSPYSSSCNEQFF. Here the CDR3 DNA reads TGTGCCAGCAGTCCGTACTCTAGCTCCTGCAATGAGCAGTTCTTC.

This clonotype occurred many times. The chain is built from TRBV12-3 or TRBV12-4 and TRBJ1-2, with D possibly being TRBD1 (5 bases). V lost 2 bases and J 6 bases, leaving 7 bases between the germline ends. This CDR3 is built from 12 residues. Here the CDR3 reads CASSLLGHGYTF. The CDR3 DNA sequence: TGTGCCAGCAGTTTATTGGGGCATGGCTACACCTTC.

The CDR3 DNA reads as TGTGCCAGCACTTTTGGGCGGGAGTCGCCCTACGAGCAGTACTTC. This gives the protein CASTFGRESPYEQYF. V and J are TRBV2 and TRBJ2-7, with 7 bases lining up with TRBD2. Germline V gene sequence: CDR1 SNHLY, CDR2 FYNNEI. V gave up 7 bases and J gave up 2 bases; unmatched junction bases: 11. The CDR3 is made up of 15 amino acids.

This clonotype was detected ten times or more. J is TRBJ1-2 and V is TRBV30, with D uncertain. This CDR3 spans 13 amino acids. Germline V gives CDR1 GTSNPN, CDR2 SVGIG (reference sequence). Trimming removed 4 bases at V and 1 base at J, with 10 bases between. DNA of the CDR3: TGTGCCTGGACTGGAGAAGTTAACTATGGCTACACCTTC. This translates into CAWTGEVNYGYTF.

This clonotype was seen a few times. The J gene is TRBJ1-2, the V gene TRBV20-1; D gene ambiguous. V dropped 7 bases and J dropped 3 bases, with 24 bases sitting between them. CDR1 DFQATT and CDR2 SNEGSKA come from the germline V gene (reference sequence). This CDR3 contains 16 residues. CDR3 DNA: TGCAGTGTAAGAAGAAGGGTCTGGAGGGCTTACTATGGCTACACCTTC. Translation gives CSVRRRVWRAYYGYTF.

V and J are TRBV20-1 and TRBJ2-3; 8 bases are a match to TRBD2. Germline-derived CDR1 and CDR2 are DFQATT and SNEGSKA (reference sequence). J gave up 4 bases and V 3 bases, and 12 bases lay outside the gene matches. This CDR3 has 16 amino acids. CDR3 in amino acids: CSARHSGVSRADTQYF. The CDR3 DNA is TGCAGTGCTAGGCATAGCGGGGTCTCTCGGGCAGATACGCAGTATTTT.

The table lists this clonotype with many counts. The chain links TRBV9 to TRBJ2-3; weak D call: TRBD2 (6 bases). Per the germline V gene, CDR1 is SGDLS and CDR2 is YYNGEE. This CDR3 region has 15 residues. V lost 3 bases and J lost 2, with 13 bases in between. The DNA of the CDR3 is TGTGCCAGCAGCGGTCGAGGGACTTACACAGATACGCAGTATTTT. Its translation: CASSGRGTYTDTQYF.

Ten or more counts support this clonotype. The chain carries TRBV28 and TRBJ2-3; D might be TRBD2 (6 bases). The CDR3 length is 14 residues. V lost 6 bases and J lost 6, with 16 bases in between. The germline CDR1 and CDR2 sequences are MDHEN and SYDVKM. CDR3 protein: CASSKRGILDTQYF. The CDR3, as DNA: TGTGCCAGCAGCAAACGGGGGATTCTTGATACGCAGTATTTT. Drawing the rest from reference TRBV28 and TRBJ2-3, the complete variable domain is DVKVTQSSRYLVKRTGEKVFLECVQDMDHENMFWYRQDPGLGLRLIYFSYDVKMKEKGDIPEGYSVSREKKERFSLILESASTNQTSMYLCASSKRGILDTQYFGPGTRLTVL.

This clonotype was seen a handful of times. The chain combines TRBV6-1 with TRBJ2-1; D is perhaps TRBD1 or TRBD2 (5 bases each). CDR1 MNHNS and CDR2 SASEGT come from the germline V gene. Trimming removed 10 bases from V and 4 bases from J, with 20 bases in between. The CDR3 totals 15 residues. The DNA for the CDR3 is TGTGCCACCCGAGATGGGGGTAAGGTTTACAATGAGCAGTTCTTC. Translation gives CATRDGGKVYNEQFF.

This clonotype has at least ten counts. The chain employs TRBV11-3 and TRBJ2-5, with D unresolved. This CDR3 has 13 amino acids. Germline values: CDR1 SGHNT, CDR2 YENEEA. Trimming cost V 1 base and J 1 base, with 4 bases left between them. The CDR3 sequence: CASSLGSQETQYF. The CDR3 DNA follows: TGTGCCAGCAGCTTAGGCAGCCAAGAGACCCAGTACTTC.

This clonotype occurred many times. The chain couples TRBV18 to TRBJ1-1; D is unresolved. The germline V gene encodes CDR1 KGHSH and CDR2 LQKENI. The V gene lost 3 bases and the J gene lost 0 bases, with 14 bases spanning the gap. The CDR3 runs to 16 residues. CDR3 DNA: TGTGCCAGCTCACCGGGGTACACCGACATGAACACTGAAGCTTTCTTT. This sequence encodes CASSPGYTDMNTEAFF.

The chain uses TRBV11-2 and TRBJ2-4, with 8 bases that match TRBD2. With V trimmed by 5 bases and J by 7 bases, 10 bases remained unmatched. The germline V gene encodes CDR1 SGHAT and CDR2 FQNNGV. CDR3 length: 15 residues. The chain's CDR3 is CASSQNSGVGNIQYF. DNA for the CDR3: TGTGCCAGCAGCCAAAATAGCGGGGTTGGTAACATTCAGTACTTC.

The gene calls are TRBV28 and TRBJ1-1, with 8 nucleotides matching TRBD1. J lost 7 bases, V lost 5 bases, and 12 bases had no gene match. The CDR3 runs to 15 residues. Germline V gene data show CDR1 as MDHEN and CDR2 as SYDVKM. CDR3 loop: CASSPMTGVIGEAFF. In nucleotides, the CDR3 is TGTGCCAGCAGTCCGATGACAGGGGTGATCGGTGAAGCTTTCTTT.

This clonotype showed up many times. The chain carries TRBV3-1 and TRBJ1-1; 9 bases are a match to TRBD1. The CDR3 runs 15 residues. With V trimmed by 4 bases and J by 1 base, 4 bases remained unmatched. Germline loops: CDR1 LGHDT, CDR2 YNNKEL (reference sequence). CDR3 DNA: TGTGCCAGCAGCCCTACAGGGGGCTGGAACACTGAAGCTTTCTTT. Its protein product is CASSPTGGWNTEAFF.

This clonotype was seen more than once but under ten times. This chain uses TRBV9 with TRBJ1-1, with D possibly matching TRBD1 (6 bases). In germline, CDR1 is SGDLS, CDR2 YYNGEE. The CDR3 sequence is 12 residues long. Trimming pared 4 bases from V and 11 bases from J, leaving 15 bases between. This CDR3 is CASSPQQGYAFF. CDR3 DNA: TGTGCCAGCAGCCCCCAACAGGGTTACGCTTTCTTT.

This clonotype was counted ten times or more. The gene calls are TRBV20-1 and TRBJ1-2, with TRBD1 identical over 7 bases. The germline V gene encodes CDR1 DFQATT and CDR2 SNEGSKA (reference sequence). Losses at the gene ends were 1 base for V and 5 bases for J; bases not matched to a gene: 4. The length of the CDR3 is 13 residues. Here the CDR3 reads CSARVSTGYGYTF. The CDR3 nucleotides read TGCAGTGCTAGAGTATCGACAGGGTATGGCTACACCTTC.

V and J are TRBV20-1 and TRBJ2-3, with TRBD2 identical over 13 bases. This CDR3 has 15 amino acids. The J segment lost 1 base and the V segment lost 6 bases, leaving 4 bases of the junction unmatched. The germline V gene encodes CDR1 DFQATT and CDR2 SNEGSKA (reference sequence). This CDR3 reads CSAVGTSGGTDTQYF. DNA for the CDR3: TGCAGTGCAGTTGGGACTAGCGGGGGCACAGATACGCAGTATTTT.

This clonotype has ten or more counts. The CDR3 spells CASSSGGNRREQYF. In DNA form, the CDR3 reads TGTGCCAGCAGCTCTGGGGGGAATAGACGCGAGCAGTACTTC. The chain recombines TRBV11-1 with TRBJ2-7; perhaps TRBD2 as D (6 bases). The V end was cut by 4 bases, the J end by 6 bases, with 16 bases between. The CDR3 runs to 14 residues. Germline V gene lookup returns CDR1 SGHAT and CDR2 FQDESV (reference sequence).